A selection of T cell receptor beta chains follows, all from one sample in a study of T cell changes during pregnancy in multiple sclerosis. This table comes from immunoSEQ multiplex PCR, and its TCRdb copy is limited to in-frame clones, with some not included. Of tens of thousands of clones listed, approximately 90% are singletons. Sample: peripheral blood, taken in the first trimester of pregnancy. The receptors shown here come from a female donor in good health, enrolled as a control in a pregnancy study. Each CDR3 is given with its conserved first and last residue. A D gene is named only where the DNA matches it firmly. The listing skips clone size in some rows; elsewhere it reads once, few, many or a size class.

>TRBJ2-1|TRBV2|TRBD2|NA
CASSGTSWNEQFF
TGTGCCAGCAGCGGGACTAGCTGGAATGAGCAGTTCTTC
>TRBJ2-1|TRBV5-1|TRBD2|NA
CASSLVFGRYNEQFF
TGCGCCAGCAGCTTGGTCTTCGGGAGGTACAATGAGCAGTTCTTC
>TRBJ2-6|TRBV5-1|NA|NA
CASKTVSGANVLTF
TGCGCCAGTAAGACAGTGTCTGGGGCCAACGTCCTGACTTTC
>TRBJ2-7|TRBV29-1|TRBD1|NA
CSGGTGSTYEQYF
TGCAGCGGAGGGACAGGGAGCACCTACGAGCAGTACTTC
>TRBJ1-4|TRBV29-1|TRBD1|few
CSGRDRGREGKLFF
TGCAGCGGAAGGGACAGGGGGCGAGAGGGAAAACTGTTTTTT
>TRBJ2-7|TRBV21-1|NA|NA
CASSKEEPSGAPRWYF
TGTGCCAGCAGCAAAGAAGAGCCTAGCGGGGCCCCTAGATGGTACTTC
>TRBJ1-3|TRBV5-5|NA|NA
CASSLEGVSGNTIYF
TGTGCCAGCAGCTTGGAGGGGGTCTCTGGAAACACCATATATTTT
>TRBJ2-1|TRBV4-2|NA|NA
CASSQVRDGANEQFF
TGTGCCAGCAGCCAAGTGCGGGATGGAGCGAATGAGCAGTTCTTC
>TRBJ2-5|TRBV5-6|NA|NA
CASSLTGETQYF
TGTGCCAGCAGCCTGACGGGAGAGACCCAGTACTTC
>TRBJ2-7|TRBV28|NA|NA
CASTPGQSPSYEQYF
TGTGCCAGCACTCCAGGACAGAGTCCTTCCTACGAGCAGTACTTC
>TRBJ2-7|TRBV19|TRBD2|NA
CASSAGGSSYEQYF
TGTGCCAGTAGTGCGGGGGGCAGCTCCTACGAGCAGTACTTC
>TRBJ2-7|TRBV28|TRBD2|NA
CASSSAGTISSYEQYF
TGTGCCAGCAGTTCAGCCGGGACTATCAGCTCCTACGAGCAGTACTTC
>TRBJ1-1|TRBV28|NA|NA
CASSSSSLNTEAFF
TGTGCCAGCAGTTCCTCTAGCTTGAACACTGAAGCTTTCTTT
>TRBJ2-1|TRBV7-8|NA|NA
CASGWGDEQFF
TGTGCCAGCGGGTGGGGCGATGAGCAGTTCTTC
>TRBJ1-1|TRBV6-4|NA|NA
CASTPGHESTEAFF
TGTGCCAGCACCCCGGGACATGAAAGCACTGAAGCTTTCTTT
>TRBJ2-1|TRBV25-1|NA|once
CASSDPTVSNNEQFF
TGTGCCAGCAGTGATCCGACAGTTTCGAACAATGAGCAGTTCTTC
>TRBJ2-2|TRBV27|TRBD2|NA
CASSIREGPGELFF
TGTGCCAGCAGCATAAGGGAGGGCCCCGGGGAGCTGTTTTTT
>TRBJ2-2|TRBV7-6|TRBD1|NA
CASSLAYRTGAGELFF
TGTGCCAGCAGCTTAGCTTATCGGACAGGGGCTGGGGAGCTGTTTTTT
>TRBJ2-7|TRBV11-3|NA|NA
CASSLGTTDFDEQYF
TGTGCCAGCAGCTTAGGGACGACAGATTTTGACGAGCAGTACTTC
>TRBJ1-1|TRBV4-2|NA|NA
CASSQDRWAENTEAFF
TGTGCCAGCAGCCAAGATCGGTGGGCAGAGAACACTGAAGCTTTCTTT
>TRBJ2-5|TRBV7-6|NA|NA
CASTPGTTKETQYF
TGTGCCAGCACCCCGGGGACAACAAAAGAGACCCAGTACTTC
>TRBJ2-7|TRBV27|TRBD2|NA
CASSSVASGSYEQYF
TGTGCCAGCTCCTCAGTCGCTAGCGGGAGTTACGAGCAGTACTTC
>TRBJ2-1|TRBV14|TRBD2|NA
CASSRLAGYNEQFF
TGTGCCAGCAGCCGACTAGCGGGATACAATGAGCAGTTCTTC
>TRBJ2-5|TRBV13|NA|NA
CASSLEGETQYF
TGTGCCAGCAGCTTGGAGGGAGAGACCCAGTACTTC
>TRBJ2-5|TRBV5-1|TRBD2|NA
CASSLVTSAQETQYF
TGCGCCAGCAGCTTAGTTACTAGCGCCCAAGAGACCCAGTACTTC
>TRBJ2-7|TRBV6-6|TRBD2|NA
CASSYFGLAGYEQYF
TGTGCCAGCAGTTACTTTGGACTAGCGGGTTACGAGCAGTACTTC
>TRBJ2-6|TRBV2|NA|NA
CASSAGSGANVLTF
TGTGCCAGCAGTGCAGGGTCAGGGGCCAACGTCCTGACTTTC
>TRBJ1-1|TRBV28|NA|NA
CASSPTGYGEAFF
TGTGCCAGCAGTCCTACAGGGTACGGTGAAGCTTTCTTT
>TRBJ2-1|TRBV6-1|TRBD1|NA
CASSERQGRRGDEQFF
TGTGCCAGCAGTGAACGACAGGGTAGGAGAGGCGATGAGCAGTTCTTC
>TRBJ2-7|TRBV2|TRBD1|NA
CASRGETGPIKPSGSAYEQYF
TGTGCCAGCAGGGGAGAGACAGGGCCGATTAAACCTTCTGGTTCGGCCTACGAGCAGTACTTC
>TRBJ1-3|TRBV28|TRBD1|NA
CAIEQGTGNTIYF
TGTGCCATAGAACAGGGGACTGGAAACACCATATATTTT
>TRBJ1-5|TRBV6-5|NA|few
CASSFPWDTHQPQHF
TGTGCCAGCAGTTTCCCTTGGGACACGCATCAGCCCCAGCATTTT
>TRBJ1-1|TRBV4-1|NA|NA
CASSQSSERTFF
TGCGCCAGCAGCCAGTCGTCAGAGAGGACTTTCTTT
>TRBJ2-1|TRBV6-1|NA|NA
CASSSDRYNEQFF
TGTGCCAGCAGTAGTGACAGATACAATGAGCAGTTCTTC
>TRBJ2-3|TRBV4-1|TRBD1|NA
CASSQEGRGIDTQYF
TGCGCCAGCAGCCAAGAAGGCAGGGGGATAGATACGCAGTATTTT